This record looks at one T cell receptor beta chain sequence and its context. The authors ran the immunoSEQ assay, v3.0, at survey level. Here immunoSEQ multiplex PCR was the method, and the copy in TCRdb shows in-frame clones only, minus some. The sample has about 35,000 clones; approximately 85% are singletons. The germline V gene encodes CDR1 GTSNPN and CDR2 SVGIG (reference sequence). V was clipped by 7 bases and J by 1 base; unmatched bases: 4. This CDR3 region has 14 residues. These data originate in a study of long-term antiretroviral therapy in people with HIV. The receptor was derived from a man younger than 30 with HIV. The chain joins TRBV30 to TRBJ2-6; 7 bases map to TRBD2. The sequencing here drew on unsorted PBMCs, taken 0.3 years after starting antiretroviral therapy. The CDR3 spells CASQGGSGANVLTF. The CDR3 DNA reads as TGTGCCTCCCAGGGAGGGTCTGGGGCCAACGTCCTGACTTTC.